This entry lists 5 T cell receptor beta chains sequenced from one sample in a study of T cells in Graves' hyperthyroidism and ophthalmopathy. RNA transcripts yielded amplified TCR beta CDR3 regions. The HTBI primer set drove a first-round RT-PCR of the TCR CDR3. TCRdb itself ran the multiplex PCR reads through MiXCR, one entry per CDR3 protein. The table records fewer than 550,000 distinct CDR3 sequences, around a quarter of them present only once. Sequencing input: blood. These receptors came from a woman in her 30s with Graves' ophthalmopathy.

This clonotype was seen a few times. The gene calls are TRBV12-3 or TRBV12-4 and TRBJ1-5, with D perhaps TRBD1 (5 bases). This CDR3 contains 14 residues. V was shortened by 2 bases and J by 5 bases, with 10 bases between the two germline ends. The CDR3 loop is CASSLQGGHQPQHF. The CDR3 coding sequence is TGTGCCAGCAGTTTACAGGGTGGGCATCAGCCCCAGCATTTT.

This clonotype was detected many times. The V call is TRBV6-2 or TRBV6-3, the J call TRBJ2-7; D call uncertain. CDR1 and CDR2 from the germline V gene are MNHEY and SVGEGT. The CDR3 consists of 13 residues. V was clipped by 6 bases and J by 2 bases, with 11 bases between them. The CDR3 nucleotides are TGTGCCAGCAGACCCGCAGGAACCTACGAGCAGTACTTC. Protein: CASRPAGTYEQYF.

This clonotype was recorded at least ten times. The rearrangement uses TRBV20-1 and TRBJ2-7, with 7 bases that match TRBD1. The CDR3 has 14 amino acids. Germline trimming cut 5 bases from V and 4 bases from J; bases unmatched to any gene: 11. Germline CDR1 DFQATT, CDR2 SNEGSKA (reference sequence). CDR3 region: CSAGDREHPYEQYF. Written as DNA, the CDR3 is TGCAGTGCTGGCGACAGGGAACATCCTTACGAGCAGTACTTC.

In its sample, this clonotype was seen many times. The chain has TRBV6-5 and TRBJ1-2; the D gene is possibly TRBD1 (5 bases). Trimming removed 0 bases from V and 5 bases from J, with 13 bases in between. From germline, CDR1 is MNHEY and CDR2 SVGAGI. The CDR3 contains 15 residues. The CDR3 nucleotides are TGTGCCAGCAGTTACTCGGGGGACGGAGAATATGGCTACACCTTC. Residues: CASSYSGDGEYGYTF.

The rearrangement joins TRBV12-3 or TRBV12-4 to TRBJ2-5; tentative D call: TRBD1 (5 bases). V lost 2 bases and J lost 3, with 13 bases in between. The CDR3 sequence is 15 residues long. The CDR3 nucleotides are TGTGCCAGCAGTTTATCCAGGGTGCTGGAAGAGACCCAGTACTTC. This translates into CASSLSRVLEETQYF.